These 10 T cell receptor beta chains came from one sample sequenced in a study of T cell repertoires in cytomegalovirus infection. TCRdb called the reads again in MiXCR, with one record for every CDR3 protein. The sample yields 350,000 to 500,000 distinct CDR3 sequences, about 33% seen once. Source material: PBMCs. The receptors stem from a human donor in good health (CMV status not recorded). Some clones in this sample may be carry-over from other donors' samples.

This clonotype showed up just a few times. The chain couples TRBV11-2 to TRBJ1-1, with 12 nucleotides matching TRBD1. The V gene's germline CDR1 is SGHAT and CDR2 FQNNGV. The CDR3 spans 19 residues. Losses at the gene ends were 5 bases for V and 4 bases for J; bases not matched to a gene: 17. CDR3 coding DNA: TGTGCCAGCAGCCCTGGCGGGGACAGGGGGCAAGGGGTTACCACTGAAGCTTTCTTT. It translates to CASSPGGDRGQGVTTEAFF.

V and J are TRBV28 and TRBJ2-3; the match to TRBD2 covers 11 bases. CDR3 length equals 17 residues. Losses at the gene ends were 3 bases for V and 2 bases for J; bases not matched to a gene: 7. Looked up from germline, CDR1 is MDHEN and CDR2 is SYDVKM. CDR3 nucleotides: TGTGCCAGCAGTTTGGTCCTAGCGGGGGGCCTCACAGATACGCAGTATTTT. Translating gives CASSLVLAGGLTDTQYF.

This clonotype occurred many times. The chain recombines TRBV4-1 with TRBJ1-5; 7 bases are a match to TRBD1. V was pared by 0 bases and J by 0 bases, with 8 bases of the junction left unmatched. CDR3 length equals 18 residues. The V gene's germline CDR1 is MGHRA and CDR2 YSYEKL. As DNA, the CDR3 is TGCGCCAGCAGCCAAGATGGTGGGACAGCTTATAGCAATCAGCCCCAGCATTTT. Translation: CASSQDGGTAYSNQPQHF.

This sequence joins TRBV5-6 and TRBJ2-2; 9 nucleotides line up with TRBD2. J was trimmed by 2 bases and V by 0 bases; bases with no gene match: 2. CDR1 and CDR2 from the germline V gene are SGHDT and YYEEEE. The CDR3 has 16 amino acids. The chain's CDR3 is CASSLVAGDNTGELFF. CDR3 nucleotides: TGTGCCAGCAGCTTGGTAGCGGGGGATAACACCGGGGAGCTGTTTTTT. Looking up the rest from reference TRBV5-6 and TRBJ2-2 gives the full variable domain: DAGVTQSPTHLIKTRGQQVTLRCSPKSGHDTVSWYQQALGQGPQFIFQYYEEEERQRGNFPDRFSGHQFPNYSSELNVNALLLGDSALYLCASSLVAGDNTGELFFGEGSRLTVL.

This clonotype was detected a few times. The chain couples TRBV7-6 to TRBJ2-3, with D perhaps TRBD2 (5 bases). V dropped 1 base and J dropped 6 bases, with 11 bases sitting between them. This CDR3 is 14 amino acids long. Germline V gives CDR1 SGHVS, CDR2 FNYEAQ. The CDR3 reads CASSLEVGGDTQYF. The CDR3, as DNA: TGTGCCAGCAGCTTAGAAGTGGGCGGGGATACGCAGTATTTT.

This clonotype appeared once. The rearrangement joins TRBV7-9 to TRBJ1-2; unclear D gene. The CDR3 length is 14 residues. V was shortened by 5 bases and J by 0 bases, with 10 bases between the two germline ends. Germline lookup yields CDR1 SEHNR and CDR2 FQNEAQ (reference sequence). The CDR3 DNA reads TGTGCCAGCAGCGGAACTAGTGCTAACTATGGCTACACCTTC. Its protein product is CASSGTSANYGYTF.

This clonotype was detected once. A read error may be the cause here, since a much bigger clone is one base away. V usage is TRBV7-2 and J usage is TRBJ1-2; D is ambiguous. The CDR3 loop spans 13 amino acids. Germline V gene data show CDR1 as SGHTA and CDR2 as FQGNSA. CDR3 bases: TGTGCCAACAGCCCAGGCCAGATCTATGGCTACACCTTC. Protein sequence: CANSPGQIYGYTF.

The sample holds many counts of this clonotype. J is TRBJ1-4 and V is TRBV12-3 or TRBV12-4; D unclear. Deletions cut 6 bases from V and 0 bases from J, with 20 bases between. The CDR3 is made up of 18 amino acids. CDR3 protein: CASSSHGRNHATNEKLFF. The CDR3, as DNA: TGTGCCAGCAGCTCTCACGGACGTAACCATGCAACTAATGAAAAACTGTTTTTT.

This clonotype has just a few counts. The rearrangement uses TRBV7-6 and TRBJ1-1; D remains ambiguous. Trimming shortened V by 5 bases and J by 1 base, and 8 bases separated the two germline ends. The CDR3 has 13 amino acids. Germline assignment: CDR1 SGHVS and CDR2 FNYEAQ. CDR3 sequence: CASSPDWNTEAFF. The CDR3 region has the DNA TGTGCCAGCAGCCCAGATTGGAACACTGAAGCTTTCTTT.

This clonotype was counted a few times. This rearrangement joins TRBV20-1 to TRBJ2-7; 8 bases map to TRBD2. The CDR3 sequence is 15 residues long. From germline, CDR1 is DFQATT and CDR2 SNEGSKA (reference sequence). The junction had 10 bases not matched to a gene; V was cut back by 1 base and J by 5 bases. This CDR3 is CSARVIAGRKDEQYF. The CDR3 bases are TGCAGTGCTAGAGTTATAGCGGGGCGTAAAGACGAGCAGTACTTC.